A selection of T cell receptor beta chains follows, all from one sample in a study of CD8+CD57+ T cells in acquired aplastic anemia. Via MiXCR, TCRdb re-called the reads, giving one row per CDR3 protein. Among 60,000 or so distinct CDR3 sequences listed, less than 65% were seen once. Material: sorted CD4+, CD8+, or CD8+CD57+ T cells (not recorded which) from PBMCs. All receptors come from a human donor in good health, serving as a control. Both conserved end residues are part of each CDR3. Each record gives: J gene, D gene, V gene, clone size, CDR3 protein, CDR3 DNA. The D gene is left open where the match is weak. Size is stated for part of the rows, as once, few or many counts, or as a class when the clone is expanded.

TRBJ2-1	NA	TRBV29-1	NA	CSVRDGNEQFF	TGCAGCGTGCGGGACGGCAATGAGCAGTTCTTC
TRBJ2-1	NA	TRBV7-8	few	CASRSSSYNEQFF	TGTGCCAGCCGTTCCAGCTCCTACAATGAGCAGTTCTTC
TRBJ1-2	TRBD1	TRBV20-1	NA	CSARGDSHYYGYTF	TGCAGTGCTAGAGGGGACAGCCATTACTATGGCTACACCTTC
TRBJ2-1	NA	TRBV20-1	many	CSARGVGTYNEQFF	TGCAGTGCTAGAGGGGTAGGGACCTACAATGAGCAGTTCTTC
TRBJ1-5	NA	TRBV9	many	CASSVGKGNQPQHF	TGTGCCAGCAGCGTAGGAAAGGGCAATCAGCCCCAGCATTTT
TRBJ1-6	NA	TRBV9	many	CASSVGSGSMNSPLHF	TGTGCCAGCAGCGTAGGATCAGGGAGTATGAATTCACCCCTCCACTTT
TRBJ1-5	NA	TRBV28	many	CASTSTLGQPQHF	TGTGCCAGCACCTCGACACTAGGACAGCCCCAGCATTTT
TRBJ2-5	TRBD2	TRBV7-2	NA	CASSLAFGLAGVLLRETQYF	TGTGCCAGCAGCTTAGCGTTCGGACTAGCGGGAGTACTATTGCGAGAGACCCAGTACTTC
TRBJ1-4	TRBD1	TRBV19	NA	CASSTAGTGTEKLFF	TGTGCCAGTAGCACGGCCGGGACAGGGACTGAAAAACTGTTTTTT
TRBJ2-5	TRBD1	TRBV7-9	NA	CASRQRTGGPEETQYF	TGTGCCAGCAGGCAACGGACAGGGGGGCCTGAAGAGACCCAGTACTTC
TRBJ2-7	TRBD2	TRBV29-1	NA	CSGSGGGEQYF	TGCAGCGGGTCTGGGGGGGGGGAGCAGTACTTC
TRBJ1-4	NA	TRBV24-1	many	CATSDLERNNEKLFF	TGTGCCACCAGTGATTTAGAACGGAATAATGAAAAACTGTTTTTT
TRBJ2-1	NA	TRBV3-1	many	CASSRESRRRGGEQFF	TGTGCCAGCAGCCGCGAGAGCCGGCGGAGGGGAGGAGAGCAGTTCTTC
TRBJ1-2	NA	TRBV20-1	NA	CSAIQGNNYGYTF	TGCAGTGCTATACAGGGAAACAACTATGGCTACACCTTC
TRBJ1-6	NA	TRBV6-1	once	CASSDREEGSPLHF	TGTGCCAGCAGTGACAGGGAGGAAGGTTCACCCCTCCACTTT
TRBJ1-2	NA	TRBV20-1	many	CSARRADNYGYTF	TGCAGTGCTAGACGGGCGGATAACTATGGCTACACCTTC
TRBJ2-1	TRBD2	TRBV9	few	CASSDGTSENNEQFF	TGTGCCAGCAGCGACGGGACTAGCGAAAACAATGAGCAGTTCTTC
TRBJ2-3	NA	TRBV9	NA	CASSVGLSTPGTDTQYF	TGTGCCAGCAGCGTAGGTCTGAGCACCCCCGGCACAGATACGCAGTATTTT
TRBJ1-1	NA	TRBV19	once	CASSMVQGKNTEAFF	TGTGCCAGTAGTATGGTCCAGGGCAAGAACACTGAAGCTTTCTTT
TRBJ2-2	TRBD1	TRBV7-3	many	CASSIQGATGELFF	TGTGCCAGCAGCATACAGGGGGCCACCGGGGAGCTGTTTTTT
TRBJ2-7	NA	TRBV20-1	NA	CGATAVELKSHEQYF	TGCGGTGCCACCGCCGTGGAACTAAAATCCCACGAGCAGTACTTC
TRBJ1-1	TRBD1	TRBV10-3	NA	CAISETGVMNTEAFF	TGTGCCATCAGTGAGACAGGGGTTATGAACACTGAAGCTTTCTTT
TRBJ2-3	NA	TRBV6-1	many	CASSERGGSTDTQYF	TGTGCCAGCAGTGAACGGGGCGGAAGCACAGATACGCAGTATTTT
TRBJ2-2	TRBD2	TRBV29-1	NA	CSVEDGRDTGELFF	TGCAGCGTTGAAGACGGGAGGGACACCGGGGAGCTGTTTTTT
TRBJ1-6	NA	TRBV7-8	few	CASGLSYNSPLHF	TGTGCCAGCGGTCTCTCCTATAATTCACCCCTCCACTTT
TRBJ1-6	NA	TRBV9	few	CASSVDWLLNSPLHF	TGTGCCAGCAGCGTAGACTGGCTCCTCAATTCACCCCTCCACTTT
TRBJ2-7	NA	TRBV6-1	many	CASSLHYREDYEQYF	TGTGCCAGCAGTCTTCACTACAGGGAAGATTACGAGCAGTACTTC
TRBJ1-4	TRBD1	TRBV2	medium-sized	CASSEAGQGEKLFF	TGTGCCAGCAGTGAGGCGGGACAGGGGGAAAAACTGTTTTTT
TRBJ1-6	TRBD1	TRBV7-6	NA	CAGSSRTGGLGSPLHF	TGTGCCGGCAGCTCTAGGACAGGGGGCCTGGGTTCACCCCTCCACTTT
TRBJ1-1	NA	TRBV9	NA	CASSAGTEAFF	TGTGCCAGCAGCGCCGGGACTGAAGCTTTCTTT
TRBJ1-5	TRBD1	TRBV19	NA	CASSKEGAGNQPQHF	TGTGCCAGTAGTAAGGAGGGGGCAGGAAATCAGCCCCAGCATTTT
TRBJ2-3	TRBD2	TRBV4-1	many	CASSPGGPVTDTQYF	TGCGCCAGCAGCCCGGGAGGGCCCGTAACAGATACGCAGTATTTT
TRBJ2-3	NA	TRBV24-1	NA	CATSDHWDRSDTQYF	TGTGCCACCAGTGATCACTGGGACCGCTCCGATACGCAGTATTTT
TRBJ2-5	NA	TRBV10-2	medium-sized	CASSEIGGQETQYF	TGCGCCAGCAGTGAGATTGGGGGACAAGAGACCCAGTACTTC
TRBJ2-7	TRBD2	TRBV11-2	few	CASSEPAGGPYEQYF	TGTGCCAGCAGCGAGCCAGCGGGAGGGCCTTACGAGCAGTACTTC
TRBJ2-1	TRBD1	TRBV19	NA	CASSIGTGGNNGQFF	TGTGCCAGTAGTATCGGGACAGGGGGAAACAATGGGCAGTTCTTC
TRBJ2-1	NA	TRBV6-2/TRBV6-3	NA	CASSYEGGAYLNNEQFF	TGTGCCAGCAGTTACGAGGGGGGGGCTTATCTAAACAATGAGCAGTTCTTC
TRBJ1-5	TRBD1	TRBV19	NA	CASRPGQGNQPQHF	TGTGCCAGTAGACCGGGACAGGGTAATCAGCCCCAGCATTTT
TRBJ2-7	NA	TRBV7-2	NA	CASSGDFSEQYF	TGTGCCAGCAGCGGGGACTTCAGCGAGCAGTACTTC
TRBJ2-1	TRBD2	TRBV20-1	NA	CSAPSGRSYNEQFF	TGCAGTGCTCCTAGCGGGAGGTCCTACAATGAGCAGTTCTTC
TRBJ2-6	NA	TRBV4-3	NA	CASSQDGKGGANVLTF	TGCGCCAGCAGCCAAGATGGGAAAGGGGGGGCCAACGTCCTGACTTTC
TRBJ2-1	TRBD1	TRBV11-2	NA	CASSSSGQGLKNEQFF	TGTGCCAGCAGCTCCTCGGGACAGGGTTTGAAAAATGAGCAGTTCTTC
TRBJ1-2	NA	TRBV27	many	CASSLSPLGSYYGYTF	TGTGCCAGCAGTTTATCCCCTCTCGGCAGCTATTATGGCTACACCTTC
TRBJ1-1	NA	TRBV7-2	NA	CTSSKTRGTEAFF	TGTACCAGCAGCAAAACTCGGGGAACTGAAGCTTTCTTT
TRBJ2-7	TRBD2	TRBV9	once	CASSAGLAGVYEQYF	TGTGCCAGCAGCGCCGGACTAGCGGGAGTCTACGAGCAGTACTTC
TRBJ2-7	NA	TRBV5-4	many	CASSPSPREQYF	TGTGCCAGCAGCCCGTCTCCCCGCGAGCAGTACTTC
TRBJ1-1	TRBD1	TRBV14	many	CASSRRQGEGGTEAFF	TGTGCCAGCAGCCGCCGACAGGGTGAGGGAGGGACTGAAGCTTTCTTT
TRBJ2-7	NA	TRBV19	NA	CASLSSSYEQYF	TGTGCCAGTCTATCCAGCTCCTACGAGCAGTACTTC
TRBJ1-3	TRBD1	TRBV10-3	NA	CAISAGDRGSGNTIYF	TGTGCCATCAGTGCAGGGGACAGGGGATCTGGAAACACCATATATTTT
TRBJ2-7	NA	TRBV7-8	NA	CASRRREQYF	TGTGCCAGCAGGAGAAGAGAGCAGTACTTC
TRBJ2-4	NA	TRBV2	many	CASRGTLPNIQYF	TGTGCCAGCAGGGGGACTCTCCCCAACATTCAGTACTTC